The rows below give T cell receptor beta chains drawn from one sample of a study of CDR3 diversity in severe acne. A single record per CDR3 protein comes from TCRdb applying MiXCR to the PCR reads. Of roughly 100,000 distinct CDR3 sequences listed, roughly half are singletons. Sequenced sample: blood. The source is a male donor with acne. Both conserved end residues are part of each CDR3. D genes are given only for firm matches. A row's size may be missing; if present it is once, few, many or a size class.

j_call d_call v_call clone_size cdr3_aa cdr3_nt
TRBJ2-5 TRBD1 TRBV7-2 NA CASSQRTGYKETQYF TGCGCCAGCAGCCAACGGACAGGGTACAAAGAGACCCAGTACTTC
TRBJ2-7 TRBD1 TRBV20-1 medium-sized CSARLRDRGYEQYF TGCAGTGCTAGACTCCGGGACAGGGGATACGAGCAGTACTTC
TRBJ1-4 NA TRBV27 NA CASSDGANEKLFF TGTGCCAGCAGCGATGGGGCTAATGAAAAACTGTTTTTT
TRBJ2-1 NA TRBV11-2 many CASSLWRGRYNEQFF TGTGCCAGCAGCTTATGGCGGGGCAGGTACAATGAGCAGTTCTTC
TRBJ1-1 NA TRBV12-3/TRBV12-4 NA CASSLSRGGNTEAFF TGTGCCAGCAGTTTATCTCGGGGAGGGAACACTGAAGCTTTCTTT
TRBJ1-6 NA TRBV25-1 few CASSEKQRSYNSPLHF TGTGCCAGCAGTGAAAAACAGCGGTCCTATAATTCACCCCTCCACTTT
TRBJ2-5 TRBD2 TRBV2 few CASSEGRGSLPWRGGETQYF TGTGCCAGCAGCGAAGGGAGGGGGTCCCTTCCCTGGCGGGGGGGTGAGACCCAGTACTTC
TRBJ2-4 TRBD2 TRBV7-8 few CASSSFSGTLAKNIQYF TGTGCCAGCAGCAGCTTTAGCGGGACACTAGCCAAAAACATTCAGTACTTC
TRBJ2-1 NA TRBV10-3 NA CAISATGTETFNEQFF TGTGCCATCAGTGCTACCGGGACCGAGACGTTTAATGAGCAGTTCTTC
TRBJ2-7 TRBD2 TRBV6-1 medium-sized CASRHTSGGSYEQYF TGTGCCAGCAGGCACACTAGCGGTGGGTCCTACGAGCAGTACTTC
TRBJ1-4 NA TRBV19 NA CASSTPQSTGRGEKLFF TGTGCCAGTAGTACACCACAGTCCACGGGTCGAGGCGAAAAACTGTTTTTT
TRBJ1-1 TRBD1 TRBV10-3 NA CAISGTGTGMNTEAFF TGTGCCATCAGTGGGACAGGGACGGGGATGAACACTGAAGCTTTCTTT
TRBJ2-7 NA TRBV11-2 few CASTYRESSEQYF TGTGCCAGCACCTACAGGGAAAGCAGCGAGCAGTACTTC
TRBJ1-5 NA TRBV15 NA CATSRDWSIGQPQHF TGTGCCACCAGCAGAGATTGGAGTATCGGCCAGCCCCAGCATTTT
TRBJ2-5 NA TRBV28 NA CASKALDSLRETQYF TGTGCCAGCAAGGCTTTAGACTCCCTTCGGGAGACCCAGTACTTC
TRBJ2-2 TRBD1 TRBV20-1 NA CSAADRGTGELFF TGCAGTGCCGCCGACAGGGGGACCGGGGAGCTGTTTTTT
TRBJ1-1 NA TRBV29-1 NA CSVADFRTENTEAFF TGCAGCGTTGCAGATTTCAGGACAGAAAACACTGAAGCTTTCTTT
TRBJ1-3 NA TRBV5-8 few CASGGGTGNTIYF TGTGCCAGCGGAGGGGGGACTGGAAACACCATATATTTT
TRBJ2-7 NA TRBV29-1 NA CSVVSWDDEQYF TGCAGCGTTGTCTCTTGGGACGACGAGCAGTACTTC
TRBJ2-2 NA TRBV18 NA CASSRRQSNTGELFF TGTGCCAGCTCAAGGAGACAGTCGAACACCGGGGAGCTGTTTTTT
TRBJ2-5 TRBD2 TRBV12-3/TRBV12-4 many CASSLSPAGAGETQYF TGTGCCAGCAGTTTAAGTCCAGCGGGAGCGGGAGAGACCCAGTACTTC
TRBJ2-3 TRBD2 TRBV2 NA CASSGTSGRSWTDTQYF TGTGCCAGCAGTGGGACTAGCGGGAGGAGCTGGACAGATACGCAGTATTTT
TRBJ1-1 TRBD1 TRBV29-1 NA CSVSGTGISNTEAFF TGCAGCGTTTCCGGGACAGGGATATCGAACACTGAAGCTTTCTTT
TRBJ2-2 TRBD2 TRBV20-1 many CSASSSSGGENTGELFF TGCAGTGCTAGTTCTTCTAGCGGGGGTGAGAACACCGGGGAGCTGTTTTTT
TRBJ2-5 NA TRBV20-1 NA CSARDWQGDETQYF TGCAGTGCTAGAGATTGGCAGGGCGACGAGACCCAGTACTTC
TRBJ1-2 NA TRBV11-2 NA CASSLVGGYTF TGTGCCAGCAGCTTAGTGGGGGGCTACACCTTC
TRBJ2-7 NA TRBV7-6 NA CASRQSSEQYTQYF TGTGCCAGCCGCCAAAGCTCCGAGCAATACACCCAGTACTTC
TRBJ2-3 NA TRBV4-1 many CASSQEAELTDTQYF TGCGCCAGCAGCCAAGAAGCGGAGCTCACAGATACGCAGTATTTT
TRBJ2-5 TRBD1 TRBV29-1 few CSVDRGYQETQYF TGCAGCGTAGACAGGGGGTACCAAGAGACCCAGTACTTC
TRBJ2-7 NA TRBV25-1 NA CASSEDRGTITLEQYF TGTGCCAGCAGTGAAGACCGGGGGACAATCACCCTCGAGCAGTACTTC
TRBJ2-2 TRBD1 TRBV7-9 NA CASSWDRGTGELFF TGTGCCAGCAGCTGGGACAGGGGCACCGGGGAGCTGTTTTTT
TRBJ2-5 NA TRBV2 NA CASRVRGGETQYF TGTGCCAGCAGGGTGAGGGGGGGAGAGACCCAGTACTTC
TRBJ2-5 NA TRBV4-3 NA CASSQDVAGLETQYF TGCGCCAGCAGCCAAGATGTGGCAGGGCTGGAGACCCAGTACTTC
TRBJ2-5 NA TRBV7-8 many CASSQGTQETQYF TGTGCCAGCAGCCAGGGGACACAAGAGACCCAGTACTTC
TRBJ2-2 NA TRBV7-2 NA CASSPSGLSSYEQYFGPGTGELFF NA
TRBJ1-2 NA TRBV7-8 few CASSDDAYGYTF TGTGCCAGCTCCGACGATGCCTATGGCTACACCTTC
TRBJ2-2 NA TRBV27 few CASATWWLTGELFF TGTGCCAGCGCCACTTGGTGGCTCACCGGGGAGCTGTTTTTT
TRBJ1-5 NA TRBV25-1 NA CASSYGSSRENSNQPQHF TGTGCCAGCAGTTACGGATCGAGCAGGGAGAATAGCAATCAGCCCCAGCATTTT
TRBJ1-2 NA TRBV25-1 NA CASSQEGRTDYGYTF TGCGCCAGCAGCCAGGAAGGCAGGACAGACTATGGCTACACCTTC
TRBJ2-5 TRBD1 TRBV15 NA CATSNQGAGETQYF TGTGCCACCAGCAACCAGGGGGCAGGGGAGACCCAGTACTTC
TRBJ1-2 NA TRBV25-1 few CASSFSRAYGYTF TGTGCCAGCAGTTTTTCCAGGGCATATGGCTACACCTTC
TRBJ2-5 NA TRBV25-1 NA CASTPDTQKTQYF TGTGCCAGCACCCCTGATACCCAAAAGACCCAGTACTTC
TRBJ2-3 TRBD1 TRBV12-3/TRBV12-4 NA CASNTGTGGTDTQYF TGTGCCAGCAATACCGGGACAGGGGGCACAGATACGCAGTATTTT
TRBJ1-5 NA TRBV5-1 NA CASSETWGNQPQHF TGCGCCAGCAGCGAGACTTGGGGGAATCAGCCCCAGCATTTT
TRBJ1-1 NA TRBV7-3 many CASSPGHQNTEAFF TGTGCCAGCAGCCCCGGACACCAGAACACTGAAGCTTTCTTT
TRBJ1-1 NA TRBV3-1 NA CASSPSGGSGEAFF TGTGCCAGCAGCCCGTCTGGGGGCTCGGGTGAAGCTTTCTTT
TRBJ2-4 TRBD1 TRBV11-1 NA CASSFGLGQIKNIQYF TGTGCCAGCAGCTTCGGGCTGGGACAGATCAAAAACATTCAGTACTTC
TRBJ2-7 NA TRBV12-3/TRBV12-4 NA CASGQGAYEQYF TGTGCCAGCGGGCAGGGCGCGTACGAGCAGTACTTC
TRBJ2-1 NA TRBV2 NA CALLRGEQFF TGTGCCCTACTTAGGGGTGAGCAGTTCTTC
TRBJ1-5 TRBD1 TRBV7-8 NA CASSSMGQGNGQPQHF TGTGCCAGCAGCTCCATGGGACAGGGTAACGGGCAGCCCCAGCATTTT
TRBJ2-7 NA TRBV6-5 many CASHSRVASEQYF TGTGCCAGCCACTCTCGGGTCGCCAGCGAGCAGTACTTC
TRBJ1-4 NA TRBV4-2 NA CASSFWARGNEKLFF TGTGCCAGCAGTTTCTGGGCCAGGGGTAATGAAAAACTGTTTTTT
TRBJ1-2 NA TRBV9 few CASSETVGYGYTF TGCGCCAGCAGTGAGACTGTCGGCTATGGCTACACCTTC
TRBJ2-5 NA TRBV29-1 NA CSTLRGYPETQYF TGCAGCACCCTCAGGGGTTATCCAGAGACCCAGTACTTC
TRBJ1-4 NA TRBV7-9 few CASSPGSTNEKLFF TGTGCCAGCAGCCCAGGGTCGACTAATGAAAAACTGTTTTTT